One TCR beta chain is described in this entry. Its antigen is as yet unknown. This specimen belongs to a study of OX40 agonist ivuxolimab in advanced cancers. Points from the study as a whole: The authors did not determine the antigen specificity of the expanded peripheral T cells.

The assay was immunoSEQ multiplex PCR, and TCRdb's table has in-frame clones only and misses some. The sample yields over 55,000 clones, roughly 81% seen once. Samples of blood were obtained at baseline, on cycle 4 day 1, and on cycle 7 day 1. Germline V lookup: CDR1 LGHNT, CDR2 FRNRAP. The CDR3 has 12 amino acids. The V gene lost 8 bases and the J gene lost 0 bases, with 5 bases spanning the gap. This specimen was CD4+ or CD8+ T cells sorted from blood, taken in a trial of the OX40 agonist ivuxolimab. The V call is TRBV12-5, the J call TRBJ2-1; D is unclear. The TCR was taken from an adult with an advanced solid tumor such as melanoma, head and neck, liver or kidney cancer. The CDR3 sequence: CASRSSYNEQFF. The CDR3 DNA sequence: TGTGCTAGTCGGAGCTCCTACAATGAGCAGTTCTTC.